Here is one TCR beta chain with its context. The clone's antigen remains unknown. Base qualities are not provided; no much larger clone lies one nucleotide away. The sample is drawn from a study of blood T cell repertoires in COVID-19 (dated by TCRdb to 2018 to 2020). General notes on the study: The collaborator samples originated in the United States, Italy and Spain and spanned the acute and convalescent phases of COVID-19. The repertoires were released in a freely available public database meant as a resource for research on the immune response to SARS-CoV-2. Samples came from the ongoing ImmuneRACE study (first 160 participants) plus 1,254 subjects from 6 global collaborators. A de-identified subject ID, COVID-19 status, age in years and sex were almost always included in the sample metadata. HLA class I and class II types, where available, came from metadata supplied by the sample provider rather than from assay-based typing. The material from the prospective study consisted of cDNA or gDNA derived from T cells, B-cell-depleted T cells, or PBMCs. Subjects who had been exposed to COVID-19, were actively infected with it, or had recovered from it provided the deeply sampled blood TCRbeta repertoires that made up the dataset.

In the prospective study, participants were about 18 to 95 years old, resided in 20 to 30 geographic areas of the United States, and were enrolled through a virtual design. In the prospective study, cohorts were assigned on the basis of participant-reported clinical history obtained from a screening survey and a study questionnaire. In the prospective study, mobile phlebotomists collected whole blood, serum and a nasopharyngeal or oropharyngeal swab from each participant. Prospective study participants could optionally give additional blood draws and questionnaires over a roughly 2-month period. Before DNA extraction, prospective study blood samples were shipped either frozen or at room temperature. Overall study outcomes, separate from this receptor: How much clinical and demographic metadata was included differed by source and by participant, and the metadata was provided uncurated.

Including the terminal cysteine and phenylalanine, the CDR3 comprises 13 residues. The DNA shown is the 39-base CDR3, in frame from base 1. V lost 1 base and J lost 2 bases; the stretch between them is 6 bases long. From the germline V gene (reference sequence), CDR1 is SEHNR and CDR2 is FQNEAQ. TCRbeta CDR3 regions were amplified from genomic DNA by means of the immunoSEQ Assay, a bias-controlled multiplex PCR. The original methods were these. Within the assay, amplification of reference gene primers was used to estimate how many nucleated cells each sample contained. To quantify the absolute abundance of each unique TCRbeta CDR3 rearrangement, sequence reads were collapsed and filtered. For each sample, productive Simpson clonality was calculated as the square root of Simpson's diversity index across productive rearrangements. TCRdb re-hosts the immuneACCESS table, in-frame sequences only. Its copies lack some clones; in the studies checked, an unresolved V gene accounts for under half of them, and the cause for the rest is not known. That table furnishes V, J and clone size, whereas the DNA furnished D and trimming. Counted in this sample were hundreds of thousands of clones; about 90% of them appeared once. The top ten hold around 4.2% of the sample.

The sequence was collected from a woman aged 25 to 39 with acute COVID-19. This receptor chain uses TRBV7-9 and TRBJ2-7; the D gene cannot be resolved reliably. Sequencing was done on a sample of PBMCs or T cells enriched from blood (not recorded which). The bases read TGTGCCAGCAGCTTAGGTGAGGCCTACGAGCAGTACTTC. Its product reads: CASSLGEAYEQYF.